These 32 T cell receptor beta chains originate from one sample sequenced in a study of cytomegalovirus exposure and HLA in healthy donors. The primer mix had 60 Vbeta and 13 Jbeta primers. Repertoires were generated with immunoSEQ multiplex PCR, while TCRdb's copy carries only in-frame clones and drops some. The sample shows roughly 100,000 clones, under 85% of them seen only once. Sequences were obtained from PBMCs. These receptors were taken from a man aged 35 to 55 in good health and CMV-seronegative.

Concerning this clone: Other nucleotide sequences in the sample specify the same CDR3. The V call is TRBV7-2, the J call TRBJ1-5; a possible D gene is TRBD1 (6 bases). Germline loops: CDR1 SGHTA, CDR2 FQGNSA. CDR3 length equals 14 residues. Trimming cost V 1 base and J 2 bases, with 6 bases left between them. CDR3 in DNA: TGTGCCAGCAGCTTAGGGACAGGCAATCAGCCCCAGCATTTT. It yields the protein CASSLGTGNQPQHF.

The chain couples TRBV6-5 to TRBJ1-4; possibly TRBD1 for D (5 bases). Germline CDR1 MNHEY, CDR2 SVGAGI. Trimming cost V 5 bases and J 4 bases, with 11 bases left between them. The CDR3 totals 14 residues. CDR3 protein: CASSRGPNNEKLFF. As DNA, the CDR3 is TGTGCCAGCAGTAGGGGCCCTAATAATGAAAAACTGTTTTTT.

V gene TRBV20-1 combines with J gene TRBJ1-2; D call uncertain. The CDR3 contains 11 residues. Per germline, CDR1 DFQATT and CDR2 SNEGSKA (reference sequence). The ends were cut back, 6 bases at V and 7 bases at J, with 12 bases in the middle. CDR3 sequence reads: CSAPVNVGYTF. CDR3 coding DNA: TGCAGTGCCCCGGTCAATGTTGGCTACACCTTC.

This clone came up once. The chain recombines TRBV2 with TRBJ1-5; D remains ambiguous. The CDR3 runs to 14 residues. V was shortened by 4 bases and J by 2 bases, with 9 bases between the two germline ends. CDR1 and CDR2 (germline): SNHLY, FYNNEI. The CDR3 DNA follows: TGTGCCAGCAGTGTTATCCCGGGCAATCAGCCCCAGCATTTT. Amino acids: CASSVIPGNQPQHF.

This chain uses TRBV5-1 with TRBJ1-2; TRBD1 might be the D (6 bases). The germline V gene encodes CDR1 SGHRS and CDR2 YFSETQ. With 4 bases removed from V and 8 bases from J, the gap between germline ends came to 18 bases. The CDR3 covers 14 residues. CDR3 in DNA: TGCGCCAGCAGCCCGGGACACCCGCCGGGGGGCTACACCTTC. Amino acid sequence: CASSPGHPPGGYTF.

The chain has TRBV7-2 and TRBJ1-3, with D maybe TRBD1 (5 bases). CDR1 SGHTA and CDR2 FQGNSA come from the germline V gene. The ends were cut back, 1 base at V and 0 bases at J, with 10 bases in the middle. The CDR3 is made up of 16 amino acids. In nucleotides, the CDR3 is TGTGCCAGCAGCTTAGACCCAGGGCACTCTGGAAACACCATATATTTT. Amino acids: CASSLDPGHSGNTIYF.

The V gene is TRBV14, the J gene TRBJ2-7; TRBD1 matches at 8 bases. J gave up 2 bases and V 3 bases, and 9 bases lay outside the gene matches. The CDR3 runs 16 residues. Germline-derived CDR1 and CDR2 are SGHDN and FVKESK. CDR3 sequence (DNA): TGTGCCAGCAGCCAGTCCGGGACAGGCTACCCCTACGAGCAGTACTTC. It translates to CASSQSGTGYPYEQYF.

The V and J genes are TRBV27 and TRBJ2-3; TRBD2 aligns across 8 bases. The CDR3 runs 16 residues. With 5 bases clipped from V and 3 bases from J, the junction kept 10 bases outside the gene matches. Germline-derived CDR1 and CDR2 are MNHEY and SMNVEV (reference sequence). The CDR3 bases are TGTGCCAGCAGTAAAAAAGCGGGGGCCACAACAGATACGCAGTATTTT. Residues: CASSKKAGATTDTQYF.

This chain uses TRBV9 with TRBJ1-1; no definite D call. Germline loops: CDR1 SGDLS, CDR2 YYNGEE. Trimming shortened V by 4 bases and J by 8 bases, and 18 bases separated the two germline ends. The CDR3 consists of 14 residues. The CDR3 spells CASSSTSLTTEAFF. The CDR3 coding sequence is TGTGCCAGCAGCTCAACCTCACTGACGACAGAAGCTTTCTTT.

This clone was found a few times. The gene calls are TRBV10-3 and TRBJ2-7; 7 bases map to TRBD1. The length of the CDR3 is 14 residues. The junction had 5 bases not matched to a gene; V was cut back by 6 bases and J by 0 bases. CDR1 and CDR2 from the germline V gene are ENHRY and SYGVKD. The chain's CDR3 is CAIRGTDLSYEQYF. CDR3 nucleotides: TGTGCCATCAGGGGGACAGACCTCTCCTACGAGCAGTACTTC.

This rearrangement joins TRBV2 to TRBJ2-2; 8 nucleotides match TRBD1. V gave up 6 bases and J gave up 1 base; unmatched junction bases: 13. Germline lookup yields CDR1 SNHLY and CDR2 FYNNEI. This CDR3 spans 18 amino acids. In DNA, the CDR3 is TGTGCCAGCAGACCTTGGGGGACAGGACAAGGGAACACCGGGGAGCTGTTTTTT. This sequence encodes CASRPWGTGQGNTGELFF.

CDR3 DNA: TGTGCCAGCAGACGGGACAGCCTAAACACTGAAGCTTTCTTT. This gives the protein CASRRDSLNTEAFF. This chain links TRBV6-5 with TRBJ1-1; TRBD1 matches 7 bases. Germline assignment: CDR1 MNHEY and CDR2 SVGAGI. Unmatched junction bases numbered 6, after V lost 6 bases and J lost 2 bases. The CDR3 runs 14 residues.

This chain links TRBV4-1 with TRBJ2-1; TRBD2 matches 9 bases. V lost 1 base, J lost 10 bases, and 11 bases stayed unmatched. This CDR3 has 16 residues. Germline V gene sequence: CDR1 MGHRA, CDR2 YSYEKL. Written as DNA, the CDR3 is TGCGCCAGCAGCCAAGTAGGTGCGGGAGGGTTAGGCGAGCAGTTCTTC. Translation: CASSQVGAGGLGEQFF.

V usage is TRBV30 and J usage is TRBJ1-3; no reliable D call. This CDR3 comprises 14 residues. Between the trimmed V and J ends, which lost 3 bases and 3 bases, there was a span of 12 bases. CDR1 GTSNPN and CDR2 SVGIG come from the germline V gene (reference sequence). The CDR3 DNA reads TGTGCCTGGAGCTCCTGGGCCCTTGGAAACACCATATATTTT. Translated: CAWSSWALGNTIYF.

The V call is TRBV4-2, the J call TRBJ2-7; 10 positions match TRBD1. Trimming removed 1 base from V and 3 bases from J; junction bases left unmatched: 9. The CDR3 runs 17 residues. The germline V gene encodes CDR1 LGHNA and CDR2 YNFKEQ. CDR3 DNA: TGTGCCAGCAGCCAAGCCACTCCGGGACAGGGGAACTACGAGCAGTACTTC. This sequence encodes CASSQATPGQGNYEQYF.

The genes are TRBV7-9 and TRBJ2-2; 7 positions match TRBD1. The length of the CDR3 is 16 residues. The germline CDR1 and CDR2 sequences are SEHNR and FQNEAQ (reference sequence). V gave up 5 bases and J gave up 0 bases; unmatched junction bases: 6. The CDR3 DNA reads TGTGCCAGCAGCACATACAGGGGTGCGAACACCGGGGAGCTGTTTTTT. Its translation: CASSTYRGANTGELFF.

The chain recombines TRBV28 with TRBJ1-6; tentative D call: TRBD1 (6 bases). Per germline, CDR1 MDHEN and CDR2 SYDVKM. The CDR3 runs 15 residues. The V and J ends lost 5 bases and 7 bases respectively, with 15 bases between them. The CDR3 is CASSPPNRVNSPLHF. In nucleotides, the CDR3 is TGTGCCAGCAGTCCGCCAAACAGGGTCAATTCACCCCTCCACTTT.

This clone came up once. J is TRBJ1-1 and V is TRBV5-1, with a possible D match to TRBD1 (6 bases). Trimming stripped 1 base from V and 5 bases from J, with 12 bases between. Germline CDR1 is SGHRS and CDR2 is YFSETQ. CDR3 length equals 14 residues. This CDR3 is CASSLTRQVTEAFF. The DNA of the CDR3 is TGCGCCAGCAGCTTGACAAGACAGGTGACTGAAGCTTTCTTT.

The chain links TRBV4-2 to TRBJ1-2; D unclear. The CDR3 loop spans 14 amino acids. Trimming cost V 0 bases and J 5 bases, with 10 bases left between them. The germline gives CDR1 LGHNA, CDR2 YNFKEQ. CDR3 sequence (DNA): TGTGCCAGCAGCCAAGATACTGAATTTTATGGCTACACCTTC. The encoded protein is CASSQDTEFYGYTF.

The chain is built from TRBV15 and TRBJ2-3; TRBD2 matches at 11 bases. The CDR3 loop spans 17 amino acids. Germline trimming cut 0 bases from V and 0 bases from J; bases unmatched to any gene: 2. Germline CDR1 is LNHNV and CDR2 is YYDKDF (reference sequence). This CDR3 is CATSRELAGVSTDTQYF. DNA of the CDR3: TGTGCCACCAGCAGAGAACTAGCGGGGGTAAGCACAGATACGCAGTATTTT.

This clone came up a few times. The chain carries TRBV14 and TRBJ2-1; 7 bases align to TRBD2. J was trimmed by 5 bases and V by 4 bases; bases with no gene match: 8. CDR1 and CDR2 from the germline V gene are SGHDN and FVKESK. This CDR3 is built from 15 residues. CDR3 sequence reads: CASSLGLGYHNEQFF. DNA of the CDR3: TGTGCCAGCAGCCTTGGACTAGGTTACCACAATGAGCAGTTCTTC.

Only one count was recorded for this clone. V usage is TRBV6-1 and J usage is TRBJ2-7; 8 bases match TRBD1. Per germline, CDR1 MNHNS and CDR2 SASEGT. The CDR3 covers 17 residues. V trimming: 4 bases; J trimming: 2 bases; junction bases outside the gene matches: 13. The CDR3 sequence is CASSVDHGTGRTYEQYF. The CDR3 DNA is TGTGCCAGCAGTGTTGACCATGGGACAGGTCGAACCTACGAGCAGTACTTC.

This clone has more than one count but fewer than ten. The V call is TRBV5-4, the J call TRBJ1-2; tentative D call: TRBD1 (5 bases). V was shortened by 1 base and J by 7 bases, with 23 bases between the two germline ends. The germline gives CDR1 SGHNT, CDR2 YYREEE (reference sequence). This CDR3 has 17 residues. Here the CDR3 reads CASSLIPRRRDGSGYTF. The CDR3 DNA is TGTGCCAGCAGCTTGATCCCCCGGCGCAGGGACGGGAGTGGCTACACCTTC.

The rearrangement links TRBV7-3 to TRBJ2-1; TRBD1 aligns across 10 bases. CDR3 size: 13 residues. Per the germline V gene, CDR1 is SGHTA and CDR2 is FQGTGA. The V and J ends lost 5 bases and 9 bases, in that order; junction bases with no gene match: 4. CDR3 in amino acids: CASSPGQGIEQFF. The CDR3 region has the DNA TGTGCCAGCAGCCCGGGACAGGGGATTGAGCAGTTCTTC.

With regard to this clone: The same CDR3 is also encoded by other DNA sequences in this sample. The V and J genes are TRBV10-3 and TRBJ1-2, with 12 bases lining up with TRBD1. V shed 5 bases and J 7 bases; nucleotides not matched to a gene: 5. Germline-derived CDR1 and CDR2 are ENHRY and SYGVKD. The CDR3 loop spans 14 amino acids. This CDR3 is CAISQGQGASGYTF. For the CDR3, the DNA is TGTGCCATCAGTCAGGGACAGGGGGCTAGTGGCTACACCTTC.

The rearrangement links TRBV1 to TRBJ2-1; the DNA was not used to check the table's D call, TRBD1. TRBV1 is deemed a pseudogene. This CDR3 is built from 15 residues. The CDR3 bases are TGCACCAGCAGCCAAACCCAAGGACAGCCCAGGGAGCAGTTCTTC. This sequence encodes CTSSQTQGQPREQFF.

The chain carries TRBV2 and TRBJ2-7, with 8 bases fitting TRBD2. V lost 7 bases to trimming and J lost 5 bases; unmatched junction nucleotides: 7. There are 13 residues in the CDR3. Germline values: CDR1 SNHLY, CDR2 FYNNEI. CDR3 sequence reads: CASKREGPNEQYF. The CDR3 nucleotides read TGTGCCAGCAAACGGGAGGGCCCGAACGAGCAGTACTTC.

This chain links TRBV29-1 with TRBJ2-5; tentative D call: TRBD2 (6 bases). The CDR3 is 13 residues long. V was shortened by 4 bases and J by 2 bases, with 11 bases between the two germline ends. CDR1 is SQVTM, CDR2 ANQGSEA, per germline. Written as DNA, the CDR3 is TGCAGCGTTGCCGGCGGGGCACAAGAGACCCAGTACTTC. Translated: CSVAGGAQETQYF.

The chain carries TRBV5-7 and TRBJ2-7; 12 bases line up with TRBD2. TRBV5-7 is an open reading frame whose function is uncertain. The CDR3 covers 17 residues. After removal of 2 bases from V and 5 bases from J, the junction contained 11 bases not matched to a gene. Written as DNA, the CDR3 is TGTGCCAGCAGCTTTCTCGCTAGCGGGAGGGCCATCCACGAGCAGTACTTC. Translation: CASSFLASGRAIHEQYF.

This CDR3 reads CASSPKLAGGLPTSTDTQYF. The CDR3, as DNA: TGTGCCAGCAGCCCTAAACTAGCGGGGGGGCTTCCAACTAGCACAGATACGCAGTATTTT. The rearrangement links TRBV7-3 to TRBJ2-3, with 13 bases matching TRBD2. With V trimmed by 5 bases and J by 0 bases, 14 bases remained unmatched. The CDR3 extends over 20 amino acids. Germline-derived CDR1 and CDR2 are SGHTA and FQGTGA. The entire variable domain, with the rest obtained from reference TRBV7-3 and TRBJ2-3, is as follows: GAGVSQTPSNKVTEKGKYVELRCDPISGHTALYWYRQSLGQGPEFLIYFQGTGAADDSGLPNDRFFAVRPEGSVSTLKIQRTERGDSAVYLCASSPKLAGGLPTSTDTQYFGPGTRLTVL.

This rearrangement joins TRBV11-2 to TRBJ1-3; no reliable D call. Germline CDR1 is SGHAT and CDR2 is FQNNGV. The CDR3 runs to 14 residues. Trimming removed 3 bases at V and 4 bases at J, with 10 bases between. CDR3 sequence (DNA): TGTGCCAGCAGCTTTACACCGCGGGGAAACACCATATATTTT. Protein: CASSFTPRGNTIYF.

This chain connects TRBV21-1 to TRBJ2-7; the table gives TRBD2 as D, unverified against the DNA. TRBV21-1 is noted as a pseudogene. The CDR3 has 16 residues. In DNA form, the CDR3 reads TGTGCCAGCAGCCCGCATATCACTAGCGGTTCCTACGAGCAGTACTTC. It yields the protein CASSPHITSGSYEQYF.